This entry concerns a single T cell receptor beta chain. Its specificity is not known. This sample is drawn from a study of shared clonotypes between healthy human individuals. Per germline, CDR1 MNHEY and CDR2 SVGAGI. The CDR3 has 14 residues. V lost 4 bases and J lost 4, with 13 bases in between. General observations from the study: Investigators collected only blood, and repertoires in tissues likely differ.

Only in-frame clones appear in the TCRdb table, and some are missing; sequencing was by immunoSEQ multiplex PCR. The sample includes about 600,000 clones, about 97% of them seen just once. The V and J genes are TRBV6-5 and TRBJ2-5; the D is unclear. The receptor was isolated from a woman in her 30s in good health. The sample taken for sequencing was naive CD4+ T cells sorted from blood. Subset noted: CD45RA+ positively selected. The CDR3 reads CASSSQSRAETQYF. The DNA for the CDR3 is TGTGCCAGCAGTTCCCAGTCCCGAGCAGAGACCCAGTACTTC.